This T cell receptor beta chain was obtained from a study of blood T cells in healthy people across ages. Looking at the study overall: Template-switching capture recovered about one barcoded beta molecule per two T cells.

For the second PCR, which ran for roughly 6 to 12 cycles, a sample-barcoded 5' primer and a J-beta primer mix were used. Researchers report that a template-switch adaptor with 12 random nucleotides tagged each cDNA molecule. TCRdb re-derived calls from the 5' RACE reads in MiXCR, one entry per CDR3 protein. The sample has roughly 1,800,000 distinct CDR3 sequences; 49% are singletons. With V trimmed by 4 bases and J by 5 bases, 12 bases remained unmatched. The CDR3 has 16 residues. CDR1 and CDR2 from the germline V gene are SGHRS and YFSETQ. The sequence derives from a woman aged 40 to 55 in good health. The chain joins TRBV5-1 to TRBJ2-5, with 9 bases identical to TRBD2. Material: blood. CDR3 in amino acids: CASSPWTSARLETQYF. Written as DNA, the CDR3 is TGCGCCAGCAGCCCTTGGACTAGCGCCCGACTTGAGACCCAGTACTTC.